The next 14 T cell receptor beta chains were all read from a single sample in a study of identical twins. TCRdb redid the calling of the 5' RACE reads with MiXCR, one entry per CDR3 protein. The sample holds approximately 700,000 distinct CDR3 sequences, over 5% seen once. The specimen sequenced was naive T cells sorted from blood. Every receptor here comes from a man aged 18 to 29 in good health.

This clonotype was counted many times. The V and J genes are TRBV5-8 and TRBJ2-3; D possibly corresponds to TRBD1 (6 bases). Between the trimmed V and J ends, which lost 2 bases and 3 bases, there was a span of 13 bases. CDR1 and CDR2 (germline): SGHTS, YDEGEE. The CDR3 extends over 15 amino acids. This CDR3 reads CASSFSGQITDTQYF. CDR3 nucleotide sequence: TGTGCCAGCAGCTTTTCGGGACAAATAACAGATACGCAGTATTTT.

This clonotype has only a few counts. This sequence joins TRBV6-2 or TRBV6-3 and TRBJ1-5; possibly TRBD1 for D (5 bases). In germline, CDR1 is MNHEY, CDR2 SVGEGT. Trimming took 2 bases from V and 8 from J, leaving 10 bases between them. The CDR3 is 13 residues long. The CDR3 protein is CASSYSGGKPQHF. The CDR3 DNA follows: TGTGCCAGCAGTTACAGTGGGGGGAAGCCCCAGCATTTT.

CDR3 coding DNA: TGTGCCAGCAGCCTCTTAGTAAGCGGGAGCCACAATGAGCAGTTCTTC. Amino acids: CASSLLVSGSHNEQFF. The chain recombines TRBV7-2 with TRBJ2-1; 8 positions agree with TRBD2. V shed 5 bases and J 5 bases; nucleotides not matched to a gene: 11. This CDR3 has 16 residues. Germline V gene data show CDR1 as SGHTA and CDR2 as FQGNSA.

This clonotype was detected many times. The chain links TRBV7-2 to TRBJ2-1, with TRBD2 matching over 7 bases. From germline, CDR1 is SGHTA and CDR2 FQGNSA. V shed 4 bases, J shed 2 bases, and the junction held 11 bases outside the gene matches. The CDR3 is made up of 17 amino acids. CDR3 DNA sequence: TGTGCCAGCAGCTCGAAAAGGCCGGGACTACCCTACAATGAGCAGTTCTTC. Protein sequence: CASSSKRPGLPYNEQFF.

The chain combines TRBV4-2 with TRBJ2-5, with D possibly being TRBD1 (6 bases). Germline loops: CDR1 LGHNA, CDR2 YNFKEQ. The CDR3 length is 15 residues. V was clipped by 0 bases and J by 4 bases, with 12 bases between them. The DNA for the CDR3 is TGTGCCAGCAGCCAAGATAGGGGGACCTTAGAGACCCAGTACTTC. This translates into CASSQDRGTLETQYF.

This clonotype was observed many times. The chain couples TRBV27 to TRBJ2-7, with D possibly being TRBD1 (6 bases). The germline V gene encodes CDR1 MNHEY and CDR2 SMNVEV (reference sequence). This CDR3 comprises 14 residues. V dropped 5 bases and J dropped 0 bases, with 11 bases sitting between them. The CDR3 region has the DNA TGTGCCAGCAGTCTTAGGACAGTCTCCTACGAGCAGTACTTC. Protein: CASSLRTVSYEQYF.

The chain links TRBV6-1 to TRBJ2-5; a possible D gene is TRBD1 (6 bases). V was clipped by 6 bases and J by 5 bases, with 13 bases between them. This CDR3 is built from 13 residues. Germline V lookup: CDR1 MNHNS, CDR2 SASEGT. In DNA, the CDR3 is TGTGCCAGCAGCTTCAGGGGCTGGGAGACCCAGTACTTC. Protein product: CASSFRGWETQYF.

This clonotype was detected only a few times. J is TRBJ2-7 and V is TRBV10-2; D might be TRBD2 (5 bases). V lost 1 base and J 3 bases, leaving 13 bases between the germline ends. The CDR3 covers 15 residues. Per the germline V gene, CDR1 is WSHSY and CDR2 is SAAADI. CDR3 protein: CASSEWRTRGYEQYV. The CDR3 DNA sequence: TGCGCCAGCAGTGAGTGGAGGACGCGAGGCTACGAGCAGTACGTC.

This clonotype was observed many times. V usage is TRBV28 and J usage is TRBJ2-7, with D unclear. Trimming pared 3 bases from V and 3 bases from J, leaving 9 bases between. The CDR3 length is 13 residues. Germline loops: CDR1 MDHEN, CDR2 SYDVKM. CDR3 nucleotides: TGTGCCAGCAGTTTGGACCTTTTCTACGAGCAGTACTTC. Protein product: CASSLDLFYEQYF.

A few counts support this clonotype. For the CDR3, the DNA is TGTGCCAGCAGCGTAGGACTAGCGGGAGCCCGTGGGGAGCTGTTTTTT. Translating it yields CASSVGLAGARGELFF. The genes are TRBV9 and TRBJ2-2; 12 bases fit TRBD2. Trimming removed 0 bases from V and 8 bases from J; junction bases left unmatched: 5. Per the germline V gene, CDR1 is SGDLS and CDR2 is YYNGEE. The CDR3 loop spans 16 amino acids.

The table lists this clonotype with a few counts. The chain employs TRBV29-1 and TRBJ2-1; weak D call: TRBD2 (6 bases). Germline V CDR1 and CDR2: SQVTM, ANQGSEA. This CDR3 comprises 13 residues. The V end was cut by 7 bases, the J end by 2 bases, with 12 bases between. For the CDR3, the DNA is TGCAGCGCAGTGACTAGTACCTACAATGAGCAGTTCTTC. Amino acid sequence: CSAVTSTYNEQFF.

The chain employs TRBV30 and TRBJ2-1; possibly TRBD1 or TRBD2 for D (5 bases each). The CDR3 runs to 12 residues. CDR1 and CDR2 from the germline V gene are GTSNPN and SVGIG (reference sequence). Between the trimmed V and J ends, which lost 2 bases and 10 bases, there was a span of 12 bases. CDR3 DNA sequence: TGTGCCTGGAGTAATGGGGGAGTCGAGCAGTTCTTC. Amino acid sequence: CAWSNGGVEQFF.

This clonotype was counted at least ten times. This chain connects TRBV11-1 to TRBJ2-3; 9 nucleotides line up with TRBD1. The CDR3 consists of 14 residues. V shed 5 bases, J shed 6 bases, and the junction held 6 bases outside the gene matches. CDR1 and CDR2 from the germline V gene are SGHAT and FQDESV (reference sequence). In DNA form, the CDR3 reads TGTGCCAGCAGCCTGGACAGGGGACGGGATACGCAGTATTTT. Residues: CASSLDRGRDTQYF. The whole variable domain, remainder taken from reference TRBV11-1 and TRBJ2-3, is EAEVAQSPRYKITEKSQAVAFWCDPISGHATLYWYRQILGQGPELLVQFQDESVVDDSQLPKDRFSAERLKGVDSTLKIQPAELGDSAMYLCASSLDRGRDTQYFGPGTRLTVL.

There are many counts of this clonotype. The chain carries TRBV20-1 and TRBJ2-1; the D is unclear. Germline CDR1 is DFQATT and CDR2 is SNEGSKA (reference sequence). CDR3 length: 12 residues. With 3 bases removed from V and 7 bases from J, the gap between germline ends came to 10 bases. CDR3 sequence: CSASIPRNEQFF. The CDR3 DNA is TGCAGTGCTAGCATCCCCCGAAATGAGCAGTTCTTC.